This T cell receptor beta chain was recorded in a study of blood T cell repertoires in COVID-19. For the study at large: The cDNA or gDNA used as material had been derived from T cells, B-cell-depleted T cells, or PBMCs.

Participants were placed into cohorts based on the clinical history they reported. Recovered Cohort 3 donors showed two negative PCRs, clearance, or symptom resolution. The CDR3 loop spans 12 amino acids. Trimming pared 0 bases from V and 2 bases from J, leaving 2 bases between. TCRdb's table, derived via immunoSEQ multiplex PCR, lists solely in-frame clones and lacks some. The sample lists 250,000 or so clones, more than 75% occurring once. The sample taken for sequencing was PBMCs or T cells enriched from blood (not recorded which). V gene TRBV12-3 or TRBV12-4 combines with J gene TRBJ2-7; D is uncertain. The TCR comes from a woman between 45 and 60 years old who had recovered from COVID-19. The DNA of the CDR3 is TGTGCCAGCAGTTTAGCCACCTACGAGCAGTACTTC. Translation gives CASSLATYEQYF.